Listed here is a single T cell receptor beta chain. The source of the sample is a study of control samples from healthy donors and cancer patients. Sequencing used immunoSEQ multiplex PCR; TCRdb keeps in-frame clones, though not all of them. The table includes 40,000 to 55,000 clones, over 90% detected once. The sequenced sample consisted of PBMCs. The receptor comes from a woman between 50 and 59 years old with head and neck cancer.

CDR3 DNA: TGTGCCTGGAGTGTAGGGGTCTCGCGGTTCACCGGGGAGCTGTTTTTT. It encodes CAWSVGVSRFTGELFF. The chain recombines TRBV30 with TRBJ2-2; D perhaps matches TRBD1 (5 bases). V shed 0 bases and J shed 4 bases, with 15 bases lying between them. The CDR3 runs to 16 residues. CDR1 is GTSNPN, CDR2 SVGIG, per germline (reference sequence).